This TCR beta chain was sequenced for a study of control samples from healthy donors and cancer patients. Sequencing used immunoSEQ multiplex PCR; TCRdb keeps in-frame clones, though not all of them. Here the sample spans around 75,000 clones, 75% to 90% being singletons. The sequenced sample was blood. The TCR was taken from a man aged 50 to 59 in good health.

CDR3 amino acids: CASSQQTDYTGELFF. CDR3 sequence (DNA): TGTGCCAGCAGTCAACAGACGGACTACACCGGGGAGCTGTTTTTT. J is TRBJ2-2 and V is TRBV6-2 or TRBV6-3; a possible D gene is TRBD2 (5 bases). Per germline, CDR1 MNHEY and CDR2 SVGEGT. CDR3 size: 15 residues. Trimming removed 5 bases from V and 3 bases from J, with 13 bases in between.